The 18 T cell receptor beta chains given below trace back to one sample, sequenced in a study of cytomegalovirus exposure and HLA in healthy donors. PCR used 60 Vbeta primers and 13 Jbeta primers. Profiling relied on immunoSEQ multiplex PCR, and the TCRdb table lists in-frame clones only, not all of them. The repertoire holds about 140,000 clones, with approximately 80% as singletons. The specimen was PBMCs. The receptor source for this set is a woman aged 55-75 years in good health and CMV-seropositive.

The CDR3 sequence is CASSPDRVGSEAFF. CDR3 DNA sequence: TGTGCCAGCAGCCCGGACAGGGTAGGGAGTGAAGCTTTCTTT. V usage is TRBV7-9 and J usage is TRBJ1-1, with 8 bases aligning to TRBD1. CDR1 is SEHNR and CDR2 is FQNEAQ in the germline V gene (reference sequence). V trimming: 5 bases; J trimming: 7 bases; junction bases outside the gene matches: 9. CDR3 length: 14 residues.

The chain links TRBV19 to TRBJ2-5; D not resolved. Per germline, CDR1 LNHDA and CDR2 SQIVND (reference sequence). CDR3 length: 13 amino acids. V was pared by 4 bases and J by 1 base, with 7 bases between. CDR3 region: CASSKSVQETQYF. The CDR3 DNA sequence: TGTGCCAGTAGTAAAAGCGTCCAAGAGACCCAGTACTTC.

This rearrangement joins TRBV18 to TRBJ1-1; D is unresolved. Trimming removed 2 bases at V and 0 bases at J, with 7 bases between. The CDR3 loop spans 14 amino acids. Germline assignment: CDR1 KGHSH and CDR2 LQKENI. The chain's CDR3 is CASSPAGMNTEAFF. CDR3 DNA sequence: TGTGCCAGCTCACCAGCAGGTATGAACACTGAAGCTTTCTTT.

The chain combines TRBV7-2 with TRBJ1-3; D is possibly TRBD1 (6 bases). CDR1 and CDR2 (germline): SGHTA, FQGNSA. V was pared by 5 bases and J by 2 bases, with 10 bases between. The CDR3 extends over 14 amino acids. The CDR3 is CASSNNRAGNTIYF. In DNA, the CDR3 is TGTGCCAGCAGCAACAACAGGGCTGGAAACACCATATATTTT.

The chain uses TRBV28 and TRBJ2-7; no clear D gene. The CDR3 has 14 residues. Germline assignment: CDR1 MDHEN and CDR2 SYDVKM. V lost 3 bases, J lost 1 base, and 10 bases lay in between. DNA for the CDR3: TGTGCCAGCAGTTTCCGCCAGGTGTCCTACGAGCAGTACTTC. The encoded protein is CASSFRQVSYEQYF. The variable domain in full, completed from reference TRBV28 and TRBJ2-7, reads DVKVTQSSRYLVKRTGEKVFLECVQDMDHENMFWYRQDPGLGLRLIYFSYDVKMKEKGDIPEGYSVSREKKERFSLILESASTNQTSMYLCASSFRQVSYEQYFGPGTRLTVT.

This sequence joins TRBV4-1 and TRBJ1-1; 7 positions match TRBD1. J gave up 5 bases and V 4 bases, and 10 bases lay outside the gene matches. Germline CDR1 MGHRA, CDR2 YSYEKL. This CDR3 spans 15 amino acids. This CDR3 reads CASSLTYRGSTEAFF. The CDR3 region has the DNA TGCGCCAGCAGCCTAACATACAGGGGATCGACTGAAGCTTTCTTT.

This chain joins TRBV2 and TRBJ2-7, with D maybe TRBD2 (5 bases). The germline V gene has CDR1 SNHLY and CDR2 FYNNEI. Trimming pared 4 bases from V and 3 bases from J, leaving 13 bases between. The CDR3 contains 14 residues. The CDR3 nucleotides are TGTGCCAGCAGTGCTTTTGGCAGCGGCTACGAGCAGTACTTC. Protein sequence: CASSAFGSGYEQYF. The variable domain in full, with the rest retrieved from reference TRBV2 and TRBJ2-7, is EPEVTQTPSHQVTQMGQEVILRCVPISNHLYFYWYRQILGQKVEFLVSFYNNEISEKSEIFDDQFSVERPDGSNFTLKIRSTKLEDSAMYFCASSAFGSGYEQYFGPGTRLTVT.

This clone appeared once. This chain's CDR3 is CASSGGQGVTNTEAFF. CDR3 DNA: TGTGCCAGCAGTGGGGGACAGGGGGTGACGAACACTGAAGCTTTCTTT. The chain employs TRBV28 and TRBJ1-1, with 11 bases fitting TRBD1. CDR1 is MDHEN and CDR2 is SYDVKM in the germline V gene. V gave up 5 bases and J gave up 1 base; unmatched junction bases: 6. The CDR3 extends over 16 amino acids.

The J gene is TRBJ1-2, the V gene TRBV7-6; 7 nucleotides match TRBD1. The V gene end was trimmed by 4 bases and the J gene end by 5 bases; junction bases not matched to a gene: 4. Germline CDR1 SGHVS, CDR2 FNYEAQ. This CDR3 has 13 amino acids. The CDR3 sequence is CASSSDRVYGYTF. Here the CDR3 DNA reads TGTGCCAGCAGCTCCGACAGGGTATATGGCTACACCTTC.

The chain employs TRBV6-1 and TRBJ2-7, with 7 bases identical to TRBD1. CDR1 is MNHNS, CDR2 SASEGT, per germline. V gave up 6 bases and J gave up 1 base; unmatched junction bases: 9. CDR3 length: 15 amino acids. The CDR3: CASRVPGTVSYEQYF. CDR3 nucleotides: TGTGCCAGCAGGGTCCCCGGGACAGTATCCTACGAGCAGTACTTC.

This chain joins TRBV30 and TRBJ1-3; D perhaps matches TRBD1 (5 bases). Trimming took 4 bases from V and 0 from J, leaving 13 bases between them. Germline CDR1 and CDR2: GTSNPN and SVGIG (reference sequence). CDR3 length equals 15 residues. This CDR3 is CAWTAGRNSGNTIYF. CDR3 DNA sequence: TGTGCCTGGACCGCGGGACGGAACTCTGGAAACACCATATATTTT.

This chain uses TRBV7-9 with TRBJ2-3, with TRBD2 matching over 8 bases. The CDR3 has 15 amino acids. Per the germline V gene, CDR1 is SEHNR and CDR2 is FQNEAQ (reference sequence). Trimming took 6 bases from V and 5 from J; bases not matched to a gene: 10. The chain's CDR3 is CASRPPAGVVDTQYF. In nucleotides, the CDR3 is TGTGCCAGCAGACCCCCAGCGGGAGTTGTAGATACGCAGTATTTT.

This chain connects TRBV6-4 to TRBJ2-1, with a weak D call TRBD2 (6 bases). The CDR3 runs 16 residues. The germline V and J ends were trimmed by 8 bases and 4 bases, with 21 bases remaining between them. CDR1 and CDR2 (germline): MRHNA, SNTAGT. This CDR3 reads CASGGPPGALYNEQFF. The CDR3 DNA is TGTGCCAGCGGCGGCCCCCCGGGAGCTTTATACAATGAGCAGTTCTTC.

This clone appeared once. This chain uses TRBV7-6 with TRBJ2-5; 8 bases match TRBD1. V was clipped by 5 bases and J by 2 bases; unmatched bases: 4. Germline V lookup: CDR1 SGHVS, CDR2 FNYEAQ. CDR3 length equals 14 residues. The CDR3 loop reads CASSPGQGQETQYF. The CDR3 bases are TGTGCCAGCAGCCCCGGACAGGGTCAAGAGACCCAGTACTTC.

The chain combines TRBV18 with TRBJ2-6, with a tentative D call TRBD2 (6 bases). Germline assignment: CDR1 KGHSH and CDR2 LQKENI. The CDR3 totals 15 residues. Trimming took off 6 bases at V and 4 bases at J, with 13 bases between the two ends. The CDR3 sequence: CASSPGGAGANVLTF. CDR3 in DNA: TGTGCCAGCTCCCCAGGAGGGGCCGGGGCCAACGTCCTGACTTTC.

V gene TRBV9 combines with J gene TRBJ2-1; D possibly corresponds to TRBD2 (6 bases). The CDR3 runs 15 residues. Germline V gene data show CDR1 as SGDLS and CDR2 as YYNGEE. V was trimmed by 3 bases and J by 9 bases, leaving 19 bases between them. CDR3 sequence reads: CASSALGDFLSEQFF. The CDR3 nucleotides are TGTGCCAGCAGCGCCCTAGGGGACTTTTTAAGTGAGCAGTTCTTC.

The chain carries TRBV19 and TRBJ2-1, with 9 bases aligning to TRBD2. V shed 2 bases, J shed 5 bases, and the junction held 4 bases outside the gene matches. The CDR3 contains 15 residues. The germline V gene encodes CDR1 LNHDA and CDR2 SQIVND (reference sequence). The CDR3 DNA sequence: TGTGCCAGTAGTATAATCCCTAGCGGGGACAATGAGCAGTTCTTC. Protein: CASSIIPSGDNEQFF. Filled out from reference TRBV19 and TRBJ2-1, the complete variable domain reads DGGITQSPKYLFRKEGQNVTLSCEQNLNHDAMYWYRQDPGQGLRLIYYSQIVNDFQKGDIAEGYSVSREKKESFPLTVTSAQKNPTAFYLCASSIIPSGDNEQFFGPGTRLTVL.

In this sample, this clone turned up a few times. The J gene is TRBJ2-7, the V gene TRBV7-2; TRBD1 matches at 8 bases. Germline trimming cut 5 bases from V and 7 bases from J; bases unmatched to any gene: 7. Germline-derived CDR1 and CDR2 are SGHTA and FQGNSA. This CDR3 has 13 amino acids. The CDR3 DNA is TGTGCCAGCAGCCCCCCAGGGGGCGGAGAGCAGTACTTC. Translation gives CASSPPGGGEQYF.